The 29 T cell receptor beta chains below all came from one sample that was sequenced in a study of T cells expressing NK-cell markers. Reprocessing the 5' RACE reads, TCRdb reports a single entry for every CDR3 protein and omits DNA. This table lists 200,000 to 300,000 distinct CDR3 sequences. Specimen: blood T cells: a sorted CD56 or NKG2C T cell subset, CD4+ or CD8+ T cells, or bulk PBMC T cells (not recorded which). These receptors came from a woman between 18 and 70 years old in good health.

This chain uses TRBV5-1 with TRBJ2-1. The CDR3 totals 12 residues. From germline, CDR1 is SGHRS and CDR2 YFSETQ. The CDR3 reads CASSQGGEEQFF.

V usage is TRBV7-9 and J usage is TRBJ1-3; TCRdb picks TRBD1, but there is no DNA to check that call. This CDR3 has 14 amino acids. Per germline, CDR1 SEHNR and CDR2 FQNEAQ (reference sequence). The CDR3: CASTQKGSGNTIYF.

The chain has TRBV20-1 and TRBJ2-3; TCRdb gives TRBD1 as the D gene, but with no DNA this cannot be confirmed. Per germline, CDR1 DFQATT and CDR2 SNEGSKA (reference sequence). There are 15 residues in the CDR3. The CDR3 region is CSASTRGGRPDTQYF.

The CDR3 region is CASSAGGSNYGYTF. The J gene is TRBJ1-2, the V gene TRBV6-1; lacking DNA, the TRBD1 call made by TCRdb goes unchecked. The CDR3 sequence is 14 residues long. CDR1 MNHNS and CDR2 SASEGT come from the germline V gene.

The chain uses TRBV20-1 and TRBJ1-6. Germline V gene lookup returns CDR1 DFQATT and CDR2 SNEGSKA (reference sequence). The CDR3 has 14 residues. The CDR3 here is CSARVGVYNSPLHF.

The chain links TRBV12-3 or TRBV12-4 to TRBJ2-5; TCRdb proposes TRBD1, but this gene call is untestable without DNA. CDR3 length: 17 amino acids. This chain's CDR3 is CASSQLRGVGGQETQYF.

This chain connects TRBV12-3 or TRBV12-4 to TRBJ1-2; TCRdb lists TRBD1, though no DNA is available to test this call. CDR3 length: 14 residues. The chain's CDR3 is CASRVTGVNYGYTF.

The chain couples TRBV29-1 to TRBJ2-2; absent DNA, TCRdb's TRBD2 call cannot be checked. The CDR3 has 14 residues. Per the germline V gene, CDR1 is SQVTM and CDR2 is ANQGSEA. The CDR3 protein is CSVRALGRPGELFF.

This chain links TRBV12-3 or TRBV12-4 with TRBJ1-4. The CDR3 totals 14 residues. CDR3 in amino acids: CASREKGINEKLFF.

This rearrangement joins TRBV7-6 to TRBJ2-3; TCRdb designates TRBD2, a call that cannot be tested without DNA. The CDR3 length is 16 residues. Germline V gene data show CDR1 as SGHVS and CDR2 as FNYEAQ. This CDR3 reads CASSWTSGLQGDTQYF.

J is TRBJ2-7 and V is TRBV3-1; absent DNA, TCRdb's TRBD1 call cannot be checked. CDR3 length: 13 amino acids. CDR1 LGHDT and CDR2 YNNKEL come from the germline V gene (reference sequence). CDR3: CASSQGRAYEQYF.

The chain joins TRBV4-3 to TRBJ2-4. Germline CDR1 and CDR2: LGHNA and YSLEER. The CDR3 covers 13 residues. CDR3 loop: CASSDGRLNIQYF.

The chain employs TRBV20-1 and TRBJ1-2; without DNA, the TCRdb call of TRBD1 cannot be checked. CDR1 and CDR2 from the germline V gene are DFQATT and SNEGSKA (reference sequence). The CDR3 length is 14 residues. The CDR3: CSARDPRGSYGYTF.

The chain links TRBV20-1 to TRBJ2-5; TCRdb proposes TRBD1, but this gene call is untestable without DNA. The CDR3 loop spans 13 amino acids. CDR1 and CDR2 (germline): DFQATT, SNEGSKA (reference sequence). CDR3 sequence reads: CSASWTGQETQYF.

The V gene is TRBV7-2, the J gene TRBJ1-6. Germline CDR1 and CDR2: SGHTA and FQGNSA. The CDR3 length is 12 residues. CDR3 amino acids: CASSSTNSPLHF.

The chain links TRBV28 to TRBJ2-3; TCRdb returns TRBD1, unconfirmable since there is no DNA. This CDR3 has 16 residues. Germline V lookup: CDR1 MDHEN, CDR2 SYDVKM. CDR3 amino acids: CASSRGQGGVTDTQYF.

The chain combines TRBV9 with TRBJ2-5; TCRdb proposes TRBD2, but this gene call is untestable without DNA. CDR1 is SGDLS and CDR2 is YYNGEE in the germline V gene. This CDR3 is built from 16 residues. The CDR3 region is CASSLMREDLIETQYF.

The chain combines TRBV12-3 or TRBV12-4 with TRBJ2-7; TCRdb designates TRBD1, a call that cannot be tested without DNA. This CDR3 is built from 15 residues. CDR3 residues: CASSPGQGKRYEQYF.

The genes are TRBV5-6 and TRBJ2-1; the D call from TCRdb, TRBD1, cannot be confirmed without DNA. The CDR3 runs to 16 residues. Germline-derived CDR1 and CDR2 are SGHDT and YYEEEE. The CDR3 loop reads CASSFGMAGDNGEQFF.

The J gene is TRBJ2-7, the V gene TRBV12-3 or TRBV12-4; the TRBD1 assignment by TCRdb is unverifiable without DNA. CDR3 length: 13 residues. CDR3 sequence: CASSRGDRYEQYF.

The CDR3 region is CASSWRDSPLHF. The J gene is TRBJ1-6, the V gene TRBV5-4; TCRdb calls TRBD1, which cannot be checked without DNA. CDR1 SGHNT and CDR2 YYREEE come from the germline V gene (reference sequence). This CDR3 is built from 12 residues.

The rearrangement links TRBV7-6 to TRBJ2-7; there is no DNA to check the TCRdb D call of TRBD2. There are 15 residues in the CDR3. Germline CDR1 is SGHVS and CDR2 is FNYEAQ. CDR3 residues: CASSQTSGPSYEQYF. The entire variable domain, with the rest obtained from reference TRBV7-6 and TRBJ2-7, is as follows: GAGVSQSPRYKVTKRGQDVALRCDPISGHVSLYWYRQALGQGPEFLTYFNYEAQQDKSGLPNDRFSAERPEGSISTLTIQRTEQRDSAMYRCASSQTSGPSYEQYFGPGTRLTVT.

V is TRBV7-3 and J is TRBJ2-1; TCRdb calls TRBD2, which cannot be checked without DNA. Looked up from germline, CDR1 is SGHTA and CDR2 is FQGTGA. This CDR3 contains 12 residues. CDR3 amino acids: CASSSLAGEQFF.

The genes are TRBV12-3 or TRBV12-4 and TRBJ2-1; lacking DNA, the TRBD1 call made by TCRdb goes unchecked. This CDR3 is built from 15 residues. The CDR3 is CASSFLGTARPEQFF.

J is TRBJ2-2 and V is TRBV30; without DNA, the TCRdb call of TRBD1 cannot be checked. The germline V gene has CDR1 GTSNPN and CDR2 SVGIG (reference sequence). The CDR3 extends over 13 amino acids. CDR3 sequence: CARSRDRTGELFF.

J is TRBJ1-2 and V is TRBV5-1. The CDR3 consists of 13 residues. Germline CDR1 is SGHRS and CDR2 is YFSETQ. CDR3 sequence reads: CASSLGSGYGYTF. The whole variable domain, filled in from reference TRBV5-1 and TRBJ1-2, reads KAGVTQTPRYLIKTRGQQVTLSCSPISGHRSVSWYQQTPGQGLQFLFEYFSETQRNKGNFPGRFSGRQFSNSRSEMNVSTLELGDSALYLCASSLGSGYGYTFGSGTRLTVV.

The rearrangement joins TRBV19 to TRBJ2-2; TCRdb indicates TRBD1, and absent DNA this call remains unverified. CDR3 length: 18 residues. The germline V gene has CDR1 LNHDA and CDR2 SQIVND (reference sequence). This CDR3 reads CASSIAPIQGFNTGELFF.

CDR3 in amino acids: CASSLGVGGPRGDEQYF. The genes are TRBV7-6 and TRBJ2-7; without DNA, the TCRdb call of TRBD1 cannot be checked. Looked up from germline, CDR1 is SGHVS and CDR2 is FNYEAQ. The CDR3 is 17 residues long.

The chain employs TRBV4-3 and TRBJ2-5. This CDR3 region has 15 residues. Germline CDR1 and CDR2: LGHNA and YSLEER. The chain's CDR3 is CASSQVVRMGKTQYF.